One and the same sample provided the 9 T cell receptor beta chains below, sequenced in a study of T cell repertoires in cytomegalovirus infection. TCRdb re-derived calls from the reads in MiXCR, one entry per CDR3 protein. This sample carries about 190,000 distinct CDR3 sequences, 7.5% to 10% of them seen once, and the ten largest clones take approximately 4.2%. Sample: PBMCs. These receptors all come from a human donor in good health (CMV status not recorded). Some clones in this sample may be carry-over from other donors' samples.

This clonotype was counted ten times or more. The CDR3 loop is CASSFGGNYEQYF. CDR3 DNA: TGTGCCAGCAGCTTTGGGGGGAACTACGAGCAGTACTTC. This chain joins TRBV7-2 and TRBJ2-7, with a possible D match to TRBD2 (6 bases). The CDR3 sequence is 13 residues long. V gave up 3 bases and J gave up 3 bases, with 9 bases separating them. Germline V gene data show CDR1 as SGHTA and CDR2 as FQGNSA.

This clonotype was observed at least ten times. The chain uses TRBV7-8 and TRBJ2-2; TRBD2 matches at 13 bases. Looked up from germline, CDR1 is SGHVS and CDR2 is FQNEAQ. With 5 bases clipped from V and 0 bases from J, the junction kept 12 bases outside the gene matches. The length of the CDR3 is 20 residues. The CDR3 sequence is CASSPYRTSGGWSNTGELFF. CDR3 in DNA: TGTGCCAGCAGCCCTTACCGGACTAGCGGGGGTTGGTCGAACACCGGGGAGCTGTTTTTT.

V usage is TRBV7-3 and J usage is TRBJ2-7; perhaps D is TRBD1 or TRBD2 (5 bases each). The CDR3 extends over 15 amino acids. The germline V gene encodes CDR1 SGHTA and CDR2 FQGTGA. The V gene lost 0 bases and the J gene lost 4 bases, with 13 bases spanning the gap. The CDR3 sequence: CASSLTPGPGYEQYF. The CDR3 DNA sequence: TGTGCCAGCAGCTTAACGCCGGGACCGGGTTACGAGCAGTACTTC.

This clonotype was seen many times. The CDR3 DNA follows: TGTGCCAGCAGCCCCCTCCCCCATGAGCAGTTCTTC. Its protein is CASSPLPHEQFF. V and J are TRBV7-2 and TRBJ2-1, with D unresolved. The CDR3 loop spans 12 amino acids. The V gene lost 5 bases and the J gene lost 8 bases, with 10 bases spanning the gap. Germline-derived CDR1 and CDR2 are SGHTA and FQGNSA.

This clonotype was seen many times. The gene calls are TRBV7-2 and TRBJ2-2; no reliable D call. The CDR3 has 15 residues. The V and J ends lost 1 base and 3 bases respectively, with 9 bases between them. Per germline, CDR1 SGHTA and CDR2 FQGNSA. CDR3 loop: CASSLDRRDTGELFF. In nucleotides, the CDR3 is TGTGCCAGCAGCTTAGATCGGCGAGACACCGGGGAGCTGTTTTTT.

V usage is TRBV11-2 and J usage is TRBJ2-4, with 10 bases lining up with TRBD1. This CDR3 region has 15 residues. The germline V gene has CDR1 SGHAT and CDR2 FQNNGV. Trimming took 7 bases from V and 2 from J; bases not matched to a gene: 5. The CDR3 DNA reads as TGTGCCAGCATTGACAGGGGGCGGCCCAAAAACATTCAGTACTTC. It is translated as CASIDRGRPKNIQYF.

V and J are TRBV6-2 or TRBV6-3 and TRBJ2-1; possibly TRBD2 for D (6 bases). The CDR3 sequence is 15 residues long. Germline V gene lookup returns CDR1 MNHEY and CDR2 SVGEGT. V was pared by 6 bases and J by 6 bases, with 18 bases between. CDR3 in DNA: TGTGCCAGCAGATCATCCGGGTTACTAGCCAATGAGCAGTTCTTC. Protein sequence: CASRSSGLLANEQFF.

This chain connects TRBV11-2 to TRBJ1-1; 10 nucleotides line up with TRBD1. Germline CDR1 SGHAT, CDR2 FQNNGV. The trim removed 4 bases at V and 5 bases at J, leaving 25 bases unmatched. The CDR3 has 21 amino acids. CDR3 nucleotide sequence: TGTGCCAGCAGCTCCCTAAGGAGGAACAAATCCCGGGACAGGGGAGGTACTGAAGCTTTCTTT. Translated, it gives CASSSLRRNKSRDRGGTEAFF.

Worth noting for this clonotype: Here the CDR3 omits its conserved ending phenylalanine or tryptophan, so a read error is the likely source. The gene calls are TRBV7-4 and TRBJ1-4; the match to TRBD1 covers 7 bases. Looked up from germline, CDR1 is SGHVT and CDR2 is SQSDAQ. CDR3 size: 15 residues. Here the CDR3 reads CASSEGQATKEKLFY. The CDR3 DNA is TGTGCCAGCAGCGAAGGACAGGCAACTAAGGAAAAACTGTTTTAT.